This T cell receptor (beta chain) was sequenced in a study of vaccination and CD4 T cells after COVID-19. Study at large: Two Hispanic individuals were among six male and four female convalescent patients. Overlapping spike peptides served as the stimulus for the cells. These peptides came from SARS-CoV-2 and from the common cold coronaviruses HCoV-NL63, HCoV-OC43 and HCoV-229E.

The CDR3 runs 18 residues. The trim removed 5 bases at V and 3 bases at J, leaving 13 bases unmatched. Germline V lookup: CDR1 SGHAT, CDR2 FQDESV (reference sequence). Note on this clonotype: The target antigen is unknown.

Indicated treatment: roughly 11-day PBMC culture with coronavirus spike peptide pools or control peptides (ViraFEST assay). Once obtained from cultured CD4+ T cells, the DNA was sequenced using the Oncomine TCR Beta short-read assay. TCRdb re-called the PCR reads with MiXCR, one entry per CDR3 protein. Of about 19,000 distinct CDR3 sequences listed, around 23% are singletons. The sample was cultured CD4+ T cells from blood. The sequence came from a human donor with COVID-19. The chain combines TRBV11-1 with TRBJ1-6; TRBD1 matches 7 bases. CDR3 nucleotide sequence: TGTGCCAGCAGCCTCCACCGCGGGGGACAGATCTATAATTCACCCCTCCACTTT. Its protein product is CASSLHRGGQIYNSPLHF.